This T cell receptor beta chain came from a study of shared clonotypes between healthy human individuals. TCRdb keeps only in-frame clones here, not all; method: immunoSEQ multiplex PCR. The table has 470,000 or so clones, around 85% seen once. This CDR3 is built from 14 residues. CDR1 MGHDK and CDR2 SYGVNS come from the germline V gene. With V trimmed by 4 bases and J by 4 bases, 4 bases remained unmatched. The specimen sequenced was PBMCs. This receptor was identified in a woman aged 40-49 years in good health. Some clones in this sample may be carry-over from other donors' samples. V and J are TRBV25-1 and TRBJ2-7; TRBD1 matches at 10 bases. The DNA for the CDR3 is TGTGCCAGCAGTGGGGGACAGGGGATTTACGAGCAGTACTTC. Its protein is CASSGGQGIYEQYF.